This T cell receptor (beta chain) derives from a study of cytomegalovirus exposure and HLA in healthy donors (dated by TCRdb to the late 2010s). At the level of the whole study: A later analysis indicated that the 95 to 150 validation repertoires were generated on the platform also employed for the 700 or so repertoires of the first cohort. The study combined high-throughput TCR immunosequencing, statistical association of individual TCRs with disease status, and machine learning to predict cytomegalovirus infection status. The study was designed to test whether signatures of past pathogen exposure could be identified by cataloging public T cell receptors. A separate validation cohort of 90 to 150 different subjects was used in addition to the roughly 700-subject first cohort.

Donors formed part of the validation cohort, which comprised 120 subjects and was distinct from the first cohort of 690 or so subjects. Receptors were amplified or captured by the immunoSEQ multiplex PCR assay. The paper's data handling went like this. A statistical classification framework was developed to diagnose cytomegalovirus status using the catalog of TCR beta chain sequences. The source is immuneACCESS, and TCRdb retained only in-frame sequences with V and J called. Part of the clones is not carried over; for the studies checked, unresolved V genes explain less than half of this, and the remainder is unexplained. Clonal size and the V and J genes are those of that table, whereas D and trimming came from the DNA. The sample profile shows around 100,000 clones; 85% of them were found once. The ten largest clones represent more than 20% of the sample. In the germline V gene, CDR1 corresponds to SGHRS and CDR2 to YFSETQ. Between the V and J ends, shortened by 4 bases and 5 bases respectively, the junction contains 13 bases. Measured from the cysteine to the phenylalanine, the CDR3 is 14 residues long. CDR3 DNA is the only sequence kept; it has 42 bases, read in frame from the first base.

About this clone: The antigen it recognizes is unknown. No much larger clone is present one base from it, and per-base qualities are unavailable.

Overall results and qualifications from the work: The authors suggested that the approach could potentially be extended to other disease states and immunological phenotypes. A later analysis lacked HLA typing for the validation cohort, so it scored co-occurrence in that cohort across all 120 repertoires. In a later analysis, TCRs clustered in the first cohort were found to also tend to co-occur in the 120 or so validation repertoires, with around 94% of cluster scores above 0. Across donors, most TCR sequences were observed very rarely, whereas some public TCRs were present in many individuals. Three of the identified cytomegalovirus-associated TCR beta chains were confirmed in vitro to be specific for cytomegalovirus antigens. A total of 150 to 200 TCR beta chains were listed by the study as associated with cytomegalovirus. In both the original and validation cohorts, the classifier was reported to diagnose cytomegalovirus status with high specificity and sensitivity.

The clonotype comes from a young man in good health and CMV-seropositive. Sequencing was carried out using PBMCs. Recombination linked TRBV5-1 to TRBJ2-1, and the D gene may be TRBD2, 5 bases matching. The CDR3 loop reads CASSLDSRDNEQFF. The DNA sequence is given as TGCGCCAGCAGCCTGGACTCAAGAGACAATGAGCAGTTCTTC.